This passage covers 19 T cell receptor beta chains from one sample sequenced in a study of T cells in Graves' hyperthyroidism and ophthalmopathy. RNA transcripts were the template for amplifying TCR beta CDR3 regions. When the TCR CDR3 underwent first-round RT-PCR, the HTBI primer set was used. TCRdb re-analysed the multiplex PCR reads in MiXCR, keeping a single row per CDR3 protein. Of around 520,000 distinct CDR3 sequences listed, approximately 25% are singletons. Sequenced input: blood. The receptors stem from a woman aged 30 to 39 with Graves' ophthalmopathy.

The sample holds many counts of this clonotype. The rearrangement links TRBV6-1 to TRBJ1-1; D gene uncertain. The CDR3 extends over 13 amino acids. The germline CDR1 and CDR2 sequences are MNHNS and SASEGT. The V and J ends lost 8 bases and 3 bases respectively, with 13 bases between them. CDR3 amino acids: CASSDGWHTEAFF. The CDR3 DNA reads as TGTGCCAGCTCCGACGGATGGCACACTGAAGCTTTCTTT.

This clonotype came up many times. V usage is TRBV12-3 or TRBV12-4 and J usage is TRBJ1-5; D is ambiguous. V lost 4 bases and J 0 bases, leaving 10 bases between the germline ends. CDR3 size: 15 residues. CDR3 region: CASSWTLLSNQPQHF. The DNA of the CDR3 is TGTGCCAGCAGTTGGACCCTCCTTAGCAATCAGCCCCAGCATTTT.

The rearrangement uses TRBV12-3 or TRBV12-4 and TRBJ2-5, with D possibly being TRBD2 (5 bases). The CDR3 totals 15 residues. Deletions cut 4 bases from V and 5 bases from J, with 17 bases between. The CDR3 DNA follows: TGTGCCAGCAGTTCCCTGGGAGCCCCCCATGAGACCCAGTACTTC. Its translation: CASSSLGAPHETQYF.

This clonotype was observed at least ten times. This chain links TRBV6-5 with TRBJ2-7; 8 nucleotides align to TRBD1. V shed 11 bases, J shed 5 bases, and the junction held 8 bases outside the gene matches. This CDR3 has 12 residues. CDR1 is MNHEY and CDR2 is SVGAGI in the germline V gene. Here the CDR3 DNA reads TGTGCCGGTGGATGGACAGGGAACGAGCAGTACTTC. The encoded protein is CAGGWTGNEQYF.

This chain links TRBV11-2 with TRBJ2-2, with 11 bases identical to TRBD2. The germline V gene encodes CDR1 SGHAT and CDR2 FQNNGV. CDR3 size: 15 residues. V trimming: 5 bases; J trimming: 3 bases; junction bases outside the gene matches: 2. CDR3 loop: CASSTGLADTGELFF. In nucleotides, the CDR3 is TGTGCCAGCAGCACGGGACTAGCGGACACCGGGGAGCTGTTTTTT. Complete variable domain (other parts from reference TRBV11-2 and TRBJ2-2): EAGVAQSPRYKIIEKRQSVAFWCNPISGHATLYWYQQILGQGPKLLIQFQNNGVVDDSQLPKDRFSAERLKGVDSTLKIQPAKLEDSAVYLCASSTGLADTGELFFGEGSRLTVL.

The sample holds a few counts of this clonotype. The chain has TRBV7-3 and TRBJ2-5; 14 nucleotides line up with TRBD2. The CDR3 extends over 19 amino acids. Germline loops: CDR1 SGHTA, CDR2 FQGTGA. V trimming: 5 bases; J trimming: 7 bases; junction bases outside the gene matches: 18. For the CDR3, the DNA is TGTGCCAGCAGCCAACCCGGGACTAGCGGGAGTCGAGGGATGGGGACCCAGTACTTC. It is translated as CASSQPGTSGSRGMGTQYF.

This clonotype was counted ten times or more. This chain joins TRBV6-2 or TRBV6-3 and TRBJ1-2, with D uncertain. The CDR3 spans 16 residues. Between the trimmed V and J ends, which lost 4 bases and 1 base, there was a span of 16 bases. Germline CDR1 MNHEY, CDR2 SVGEGT. The CDR3, as DNA: TGTGCCAGCAGTTCACCCCTCCAAGGCGGTAACTATGGCTACACCTTC. Its translation is CASSSPLQGGNYGYTF.

This clonotype was recorded at least ten times. DNA of the CDR3: TGTGCCATCAGTGAGTCGCCGGGCTGGGTACGACAGGACTATGGCTACACCTTC. Amino acid sequence: CAISESPGWVRQDYGYTF. V gene TRBV10-3 combines with J gene TRBJ1-2; tentatively, D is TRBD1 (6 bases). The CDR3 totals 18 residues. V dropped 0 bases and J dropped 3 bases, with 20 bases sitting between them. Germline V gene sequence: CDR1 ENHRY, CDR2 SYGVKD.

This clonotype was detected only once. The CDR3 bases are TGTGCCAGCAGTTCTAGACTAGCGGGAATTAAGGGGAACATTCAGTACTTC. This sequence encodes CASSSRLAGIKGNIQYF. J is TRBJ2-4 and V is TRBV12-3 or TRBV12-4; 11 bases map to TRBD2. This CDR3 is 17 amino acids long. Losses at the gene ends were 4 bases for V and 7 bases for J; bases not matched to a gene: 12.

This clonotype was recorded at least ten times. This rearrangement joins TRBV29-1 to TRBJ2-7; D gene unclear. The germline V gene has CDR1 SQVTM and CDR2 ANQGSEA. This CDR3 contains 12 residues. V was clipped by 4 bases and J by 2 bases, with 9 bases between them. This CDR3 reads CSVVADTYEQYF. DNA for the CDR3: TGCAGCGTTGTGGCGGATACCTACGAGCAGTACTTC.

The V call is TRBV5-1, the J call TRBJ1-1; a possible D gene is TRBD1 (6 bases). V shed 5 bases and J shed 2 bases, with 22 bases lying between them. Germline loops: CDR1 SGHRS, CDR2 YFSETQ. The CDR3 consists of 17 residues. CDR3 nucleotide sequence: TGCGCCAGCAGTCGGGATGGGCCAGGGGCTGCTAACACTGAAGCTTTCTTT. This translates into CASSRDGPGAANTEAFF.

This clonotype was found many times. V usage is TRBV28 and J usage is TRBJ2-2; perhaps D is TRBD1 or TRBD2 (5 bases each). V was trimmed by 2 bases and J by 4 bases, leaving 20 bases between them. Germline V gene sequence: CDR1 MDHEN, CDR2 SYDVKM. This CDR3 comprises 18 residues. The chain's CDR3 is CASSLIGTRGIGTGELFF. CDR3 in DNA: TGTGCCAGCAGTTTAATAGGCACTAGGGGTATTGGCACCGGGGAGCTGTTTTTT.

The chain recombines TRBV5-1 with TRBJ2-3; D unclear. The CDR3 sequence is 11 residues long. CDR1 is SGHRS and CDR2 is YFSETQ in the germline V gene. V lost 10 bases to trimming and J lost 2 bases, with 8 bases between them. The CDR3 sequence is CASQLTDTQYF. The CDR3 DNA sequence: TGCGCCTCCCAGCTCACAGATACGCAGTATTTT. The complete variable domain, with remaining parts taken from reference TRBV5-1 and TRBJ2-3, reads KAGVTQTPRYLIKTRGQQVTLSCSPISGHRSVSWYQQTPGQGLQFLFEYFSETQRNKGNFPGRFSGRQFSNSRSEMNVSTLELGDSALYLCASQLTDTQYFGPGTRLTVL.

The sample holds many counts of this clonotype. The rearrangement joins TRBV20-1 to TRBJ2-7; D is uncertain. The CDR3 totals 15 residues. The V end was cut by 3 bases, the J end by 6 bases, with 21 bases between. Germline V gives CDR1 DFQATT, CDR2 SNEGSKA (reference sequence). DNA of the CDR3: TGCAGTGCTAGGGACCGCTGGGCGATGGCGGTCGAGCAGTACTTC. Its protein is CSARDRWAMAVEQYF.

This clonotype was detected many times. The chain recombines TRBV2 with TRBJ1-2; D uncertain. The germline V and J ends were trimmed by 1 base and 0 bases, with 9 bases remaining between them. The CDR3 totals 15 residues. Germline-derived CDR1 and CDR2 are SNHLY and FYNNEI. The CDR3 loop is CASSEETESNYGYTF. CDR3 nucleotides: TGTGCCAGCAGTGAAGAGACCGAGTCTAACTATGGCTACACCTTC.

This clonotype was counted many times. V and J are TRBV20-1 and TRBJ2-7; the D gene is possibly TRBD2 (5 bases). Germline V gene sequence: CDR1 DFQATT, CDR2 SNEGSKA (reference sequence). The CDR3 runs 12 residues. V gave up 4 bases and J gave up 2 bases, with 9 bases separating them. The CDR3 bases are TGCAGTGCTAAGGACTTCACCTACGAGCAGTACTTC. Translated: CSAKDFTYEQYF.

Many counts were recorded for this clonotype. J is TRBJ2-7 and V is TRBV4-3, with D perhaps matching TRBD1 (6 bases). With 7 bases removed from V and 1 base from J, the gap between germline ends came to 20 bases. CDR3 length: 16 residues. The germline V gene encodes CDR1 LGHNA and CDR2 YSLEER. The CDR3 is CASTNTRGFKSYEQYF. As DNA, the CDR3 is TGCGCCAGCACCAATACGAGGGGGTTTAAGTCCTACGAGCAGTACTTC.

This clonotype was seen many times. The chain combines TRBV12-3 or TRBV12-4 with TRBJ2-7; D gene ambiguous. This CDR3 is built from 11 residues. Trimming removed 2 bases at V and 10 bases at J, with 9 bases between. The CDR3 DNA reads as TGTGCCAGCAGTTTAAACGGCGGACAGTACTTC. Translation gives CASSLNGGQYF.

This clonotype was recorded many times. This chain joins TRBV7-8 and TRBJ1-2; a weak D match, TRBD1 (5 bases). CDR3 length: 15 amino acids. From germline, CDR1 is SGHVS and CDR2 FQNEAQ. With 1 base removed from V and 4 bases from J, the gap between germline ends came to 13 bases. CDR3 bases: TGTGCCAGCAGCTTAGAGGCCAGGGCATCCTATGGCTACACCTTC. It translates to CASSLEARASYGYTF. Variable domain in full (rest from reference TRBV7-8 and TRBJ1-2): GAGVSQSPRYKVAKRGQDVALRCDPISGHVSLFWYQQALGQGPEFLTYFQNEAQLDKSGLPSDRFFAERPEGSVSTLKIQRTQQEDSAVYLCASSLEARASYGYTFGSGTRLTVV.